This T cell receptor (beta chain) was captured in a study of cytomegalovirus exposure and HLA in healthy donors (dated by TCRdb to about 2017). Background on the whole study: In an earlier analysis of some 610 of the donors, 250 to 300 Gb of sequence data and 95 million to 130 million unique TCR beta sequences from approximately 180 million T cells were reported. An early release covering just under 650 HLA-typed donors comprised about 300 gigabases of sequencing data and around 80 million unique TCR sequences. Among the 398 genotyped donors, around 81% belonged to the genetic ancestry cluster associated with self-reported Caucasian donors. The aim of the study was to test whether cataloging public T cell receptors could identify signatures of past pathogen exposure. The study profiled the T cell repertoires of more than 500 subjects by immunosequencing and related them to cytomegalovirus serostatus. In addition to the first cohort of around 670 subjects, a separate validation cohort of approximately 130 different subjects was used. To predict cytomegalovirus infection status, the study brought together high-throughput TCR immunosequencing, statistical association of individual TCRs with disease status, and machine learning. To study patterns of TCR occurrence, a later analysis re-analyzed previously published TCR beta repertoires from several hundred donors and added high-resolution HLA genotyping. Rather than using new phenotypic data, the later analysis identified candidate immune exposures from TCR beta sequences and from how often those sequences occurred across donors. In an earlier analysis of 500 to 650 of the donors, high-throughput TCR beta sequencing was used to judge whether each TCR beta V gene segment behaved as functional or pseudogenic. Donor age, sex, ethnicity and CMV serostatus were collected together with the repertoire data. A later genetic analysis used genome-wide SNP genotypes for 398 of the 666 donors, treating that subset as a discovery cohort. Every discovery cohort repertoire had been produced on one sequencing platform. HLA typing included class I and class II loci at four-digit resolution. The number of donors typed differed by locus, with 629-630 for A, B, C, DRB1 and DQB1, around 500 for DQA1, some 570 for DPA1, and under 490 for DPB1. Four to six DR-DQ haplotypes were handled as single units for association and clustering, since linkage in the cohort was strong. Across roughly 420 genotyped donors of the cohort, an average of about 240,000 unique TCR beta nucleotide sequences per donor were sequenced, and around 19% of those sequences were non-productive.

To note about this clone: The antigen this receptor binds is unknown. No base-level quality is on record; no much larger clone is a single base apart.

Broad study findings and their caveats: Immune exposure information for the cohort was limited to CMV serostatus. The sequencing pipeline was judged likely to have produced a cluster of highly shared sequence variants as a technical artifact. Some IMGT-functional V segments, including TRBV6-2 and TRBV6-3, could not be distinguished by the 87-base-pair reads and were therefore excluded. A total of around 150 TCR beta chains were listed by the study as associated with cytomegalovirus. Strong co-occurrence of HLA alleles, especially DR and DQ, made assigning TCR associations to individual alleles difficult. According to a later genetic analysis, donors in an Asian-associated ancestry cluster had fewer N-insertions in productive TCRs than the approximately 690-donor mean. Because some donors lacked HLA typing at each locus, the association tests relied only on the typed subset. Across donors, most TCR sequences were observed very rarely, whereas some public TCRs were present in many individuals. Sequencing depth was assumed to be roughly uniform across donors in the presence/absence analyses, though that assumption may not hold. A few of the identified cytomegalovirus-associated TCR beta chains were confirmed in vitro to be specific for cytomegalovirus antigens. The classifier was reported to diagnose cytomegalovirus status with high specificity and sensitivity in both the original and validation cohorts. A later genetic analysis associated a missense DCLRE1C variant with V-gene and J-gene trimming of TCR beta chains, and an independent cohort replicated the association. An earlier analysis of approximately 500 of the donors showed that most TCR beta V segments appeared in productive rearrangements either about 87% or about 30% of the time, which broadly matched IMGT annotations. The authors suggested that the approach could potentially be generalized to other disease states and immunological phenotypes. In a later analysis, HLA-associated TCR beta chains showed more clonal expansion and lower generation probabilities than non-associated chains that were equally common. Several of the top co-occurrence clusters appeared to be linked to parvovirus B19, influenza, CMV and Epstein-Barr virus, according to a later analysis. In this cohort, only TCR beta chains were sequenced, and detectable features were limited by the absence of alpha or paired-chain data. Because counts were too low, seventeen rarely observed V segments, including chromosome 9 orphons, were left out of the earlier analysis of 500 to 650 of the donors. In a later analysis, some 18,000 TCR beta sequences were associated with specific HLA alleles at a false discovery rate of 0.05. Correlated functional status among segregating V segments might be attributable to linkage disequilibrium, but an unknown experimental factor could not be ruled out. A later analysis found that most CMV-associated TCR beta chains appeared HLA-restricted, with HLA associations seemingly driven largely by CMV exposure. A further reported finding was that TCR beta sequences accurately predicted the HLA-A and HLA-B alleles for most subjects in the first cohort. In a later analysis, the rate of TCR association differed among HLA loci, with DRB1 alleles having the most associated TCRs and HLA-C alleles having the fewest.

The method behind the library was the immunoSEQ multiplex PCR assay. For the multiplex PCR, a mixture combining 60 forward primers for TCR Vbeta segments and 13 reverse primers for TCR Jbeta segments was used. A multiplex PCR assay on genomic DNA amplified the CDR3 region of rearranged TCR beta genes. The amplified TCR beta libraries were sequenced on the Illumina HiSeq System as 87-base-pair reads. The study's processing was this. A later analysis counted about 82 million unique TCR beta chains across the 666 repertoires, and about 10 million of these chains were shared by at least two donors. To remove PCR and sequencing errors, raw reads were error-corrected and collapsed into unique sequences using a nearest-neighbor algorithm that merged closely related sequences. CDR3 sequences were aligned to IMGT reference sequences to assign V, D and J gene segments. For a sequence to be retained, a match of at least six nucleotides was required to both a V gene segment and a J gene segment. Rearrangements were called productive when the CDR3 lacked stop codons and stayed in frame with V and J; all others were non-productive. Following IMGT convention, CDR3 was defined as the stretch from the second conserved V-encoded cysteine up to the conserved J-encoded phenylalanine. The earlier analysis of 550 to 650 of the donors excluded any sequence lacking an unambiguous match to a single V gene segment. In an earlier analysis of approximately 500 of the donors, a V segment was called functional when productive rearrangements were above 56.7%, and segregating when the standard deviation between donors exceeded 5%. To diagnose cytomegalovirus status from the catalog of TCR beta chain sequences, a statistical classification framework was built. V and J gene assignment, in a later analysis, came from comparing TCR nucleotide sequences with IMGT/GENE-DB human TR gene sequences. In a later analysis, CDR3 sequences and most-parsimonious VDJ recombination scenarios were assigned using the TCRdist pipeline. A later analysis defined each TCR beta chain by its CDR3 amino acid sequence plus V-gene family, and excluded reads lacking a unique V-gene family. To address suspected cross-contamination and a sequencing artifact, a later analysis removed a few hundred highly shared, low-generation-probability nucleotide sequences. In a later analysis, a clonal expansion index for each public chain was calculated from normalized within-repertoire ranks of inferred template counts. In a later analysis, generation probabilities were computed with a VDJ recombination model fitted to out-of-frame rearrangements, and the resulting probabilities were checked against IGoR. A later analysis scored TCR-TCR, TCR-HLA and TCR-CMV co-occurrence with hypergeometric tests, applying a repertoire-size bias correction to TCR pairs. False discovery rates were estimated in a later analysis by permuting HLA or CMV assignments 20 times. A later analysis grouped co-occurring TCRs with DBSCAN, adding TCRdist sequence similarity when clustering within HLA-allele-positive subsets. For co-occurrence clustering, repertoires with fewer than 30,000 or more than 120,000 public chains were excluded, along with about five repertoires with anomalous nucleotide sharing. As stored in TCRdb, this immuneACCESS dataset retains in-frame rearrangements with V and J assigned. A fraction of the clones does not appear; measured against another copy, unresolved V genes explain less than half of the discrepancy, and the remainder lacks a known reason. V and J calls and clone size are as listed in that table; D and trimming were resolved from the DNA. Across this sample there are some 140,000 clones, with approximately 80% seen only once. In total, the top ten clones hold around 5.2% of the sample.

Reading the germline V gene (reference sequence) gives CDR1 SSHAT and CDR2 FNYEAQ. The V end gives up 1 base and the J end 6 bases, leaving 7 bases in the junction not matched to a gene. There are 16 amino acids in the CDR3, from cysteine to phenylalanine inclusive. Only the CDR3 part of the read is kept: 48 bases, read in frame from the first base. The cohort consisted of hundreds of healthy bone marrow donors. All cohort members were sampled while nominally healthy, although unrecorded immune exposures were likely present. The donor tested CMV seropositive, placing the donor among the 289 seropositive members of the cohort. A peripheral blood sample was collected from each donor, and TCR beta sequencing was performed on peripheral blood mononuclear cells. The Qiagen DNeasy Blood Extraction Kit was used to extract genomic DNA from the blood cell samples.

The origin of this receptor is a woman between 40 and 50 years old in good health and CMV-seropositive. The receptor chain draws on TRBV7-7 and TRBJ2-2; 8 central bases correspond to TRBD2. The specimen was PBMCs. CDR3 loop: CASSLVPGGSAGELFF. The nucleotides are TGTGCCAGCAGCTTAGTACCGGGGGGGTCAGCCGGGGAGCTGTTTTTT. With the portions outside the CDR3 filled from the reference TRBV7-7 and TRBJ2-2 genes, the complete variable region becomes GAGVSQSPRYKVTKRGQDVTLRCDPISSHATLYWYQQALGQGPEFLTYFNYEAQPDKSGLPSDRFSAERPEGSISTLTIQRTEQRDSAMYRCASSLVPGGSAGELFFGEGSRLTVL.